This entry lists 16 T cell receptor beta chains sequenced from one sample in a study of T cell clonotyping in hematopoietic cell transplantation. The sample's time point: recipient sample about 28 days before transplant, after cytoreduction. Here immunoSEQ multiplex PCR was the method, and the copy in TCRdb shows in-frame clones only, minus some. This sample has about 41,000 clones; roughly 85% occur once, and the top ten carry approximately 3%. Source: peripheral blood mononuclear cells, taken before stem cell transplant. Source of these receptors: a man in his fifties or sixties with acute myeloid leukemia. Some clones in this sample may be carry-over from other donors' samples.

The V call is TRBV19, the J call TRBJ1-2, with D possibly being TRBD1 (6 bases). The CDR3 extends over 14 amino acids. Trimming removed 4 bases from V and 4 bases from J, with 13 bases in between. Germline V gives CDR1 LNHDA, CDR2 SQIVND (reference sequence). CDR3 protein: CASSTLGGAYGYTF. The CDR3, as DNA: TGTGCCAGTAGTACACTAGGGGGGGCCTATGGCTACACCTTC.

This clone has a single count. The chain links TRBV19 to TRBJ2-2; possible D gene TRBD2, 6 bases. The CDR3 is 17 residues long. CDR1 and CDR2 from the germline V gene are LNHDA and SQIVND (reference sequence). Trimming took 4 bases from V and 0 from J, leaving 15 bases between them. The CDR3 protein is CASSTPGDPSNTGELFF. CDR3 nucleotide sequence: TGTGCCAGTAGTACCCCGGGGGACCCTTCGAACACCGGGGAGCTGTTTTTT.

For the CDR3, the DNA is TGCGCCAGCAGCCTTCCGGCACTTATTAGCACAGATACGCAGTATTTT. Residues: CASSLPALISTDTQYF. The rearrangement joins TRBV4-1 to TRBJ2-3; no clear D gene. V was cut by 4 bases and J by 0 bases, with 14 bases left in between. Germline CDR1 and CDR2: MGHRA and YSYEKL. This CDR3 contains 16 residues.

The chain joins TRBV19 to TRBJ1-1; possibly TRBD1 for D (5 bases). Trimming shortened V by 9 bases and J by 3 bases, and 14 bases separated the two germline ends. The CDR3 sequence is 13 residues long. Per germline, CDR1 LNHDA and CDR2 SQIVND (reference sequence). The CDR3 region has the DNA TGTGCCAGCCTCCGGGGGATCGACACTGAAGCTTTCTTT. As protein: CASLRGIDTEAFF.

This clone was recorded only once. The chain combines TRBV7-8 with TRBJ2-2, with a possible D match to TRBD2 (6 bases). Germline values: CDR1 SGHVS, CDR2 FQNEAQ. This CDR3 contains 14 residues. The germline V and J ends were trimmed by 5 bases and 7 bases, with 14 bases remaining between them. CDR3 in DNA: TGTGCCAGCAGCGCCCGGCCGGGAGTCGGGGAGCTGTTTTTT. Translating it yields CASSARPGVGELFF. Full variable domain (rest looked up from reference TRBV7-8 and TRBJ2-2): GAGVSQSPRYKVAKRGQDVALRCDPISGHVSLFWYQQALGQGPEFLTYFQNEAQLDKSGLPSDRFFAERPEGSVSTLKIQRTQQEDSAVYLCASSARPGVGELFFGEGSRLTVL.

The chain couples TRBV19 to TRBJ1-2; D is possibly TRBD1 (6 bases). CDR3 length equals 14 residues. Germline CDR1 and CDR2: LNHDA and SQIVND (reference sequence). V shed 3 bases and J shed 2 bases, with 10 bases lying between them. CDR3 protein: CASSIAQGNYGYTF. The DNA for the CDR3 is TGTGCCAGTAGTATTGCGCAGGGGAACTATGGCTACACCTTC.

V usage is TRBV10-1 and J usage is TRBJ1-5; a possible D gene is TRBD1 (5 bases). In germline, CDR1 is WNHNN, CDR2 SYGVQD (reference sequence). V lost 6 bases to trimming and J lost 4 bases, with 16 bases between them. CDR3 size: 15 residues. Written as DNA, the CDR3 is TGCGCCAGCAGGAGGGGTCCTTCCTCTAATCAGCCCCAGCATTTT. Amino acids: CASRRGPSSNQPQHF.

The CDR3, as DNA: TGTGCCAGCAGCTTCCGGCGGGGTGAGCAGTTCTTC. It codes for CASSFRRGEQFF. The V and J genes are TRBV7-8 and TRBJ2-1, with a weak D call TRBD2 (6 bases). The CDR3 consists of 12 residues. V shed 3 bases and J shed 9 bases, with 9 bases lying between them. Germline V gives CDR1 SGHVS, CDR2 FQNEAQ.

The chain has TRBV28 and TRBJ1-5; maybe TRBD1 (6 bases). The CDR3 spans 17 residues. Germline lookup yields CDR1 MDHEN and CDR2 SYDVKM. V lost 7 bases to trimming and J lost 4 bases, with 23 bases between them. Here the CDR3 reads CASTAYGNRERNQPQHF. For the CDR3, the DNA is TGTGCCAGCACCGCTTATGGAAACAGGGAGCGAAATCAGCCCCAGCATTTT.

The chain carries TRBV29-1 and TRBJ2-5; D gene uncertain. Deletions cut 5 bases from V and 2 bases from J, with 12 bases between. CDR3 length: 13 amino acids. Looked up from germline, CDR1 is SQVTM and CDR2 is ANQGSEA. CDR3: CSVYGGEQETQYF. As DNA, the CDR3 is TGCAGCGTTTATGGTGGTGAGCAAGAGACCCAGTACTTC.

The chain has TRBV4-2 and TRBJ2-2; possibly TRBD2 for D (6 bases). The length of the CDR3 is 16 residues. V was shortened by 2 bases and J by 7 bases, with 17 bases between the two germline ends. Germline lookup yields CDR1 LGHNA and CDR2 YNFKEQ. This chain's CDR3 is CASSQNSGFAIGELFF. CDR3 coding DNA: TGTGCCAGCAGCCAAAATAGCGGTTTTGCAATCGGGGAGCTGTTTTTT.

The gene calls are TRBV29-1 and TRBJ1-3; a possible D gene is TRBD1 (5 bases). Trimming left V 3 bases short and J 4 bases short, with 16 bases between. Germline CDR1 reads SQVTM; CDR2 reads ANQGSEA. The CDR3 totals 15 residues. Here the CDR3 DNA reads TGCAGCGTTGACAGGCAGGGTGTAGGAGGAAACACCATATATTTT. Amino acids: CSVDRQGVGGNTIYF. The full variable domain, its missing parts supplied by reference TRBV29-1 and TRBJ1-3, is SAVISQKPSRDICQRGTSLTIQCQVDSQVTMMFWYRQQPGQSLTLIATANQGSEATYESGFVIDKFPISRPNLTFSTLTVSNMSPEDSSIYLCSVDRQGVGGNTIYFGEGSWLTVV.

The rearrangement links TRBV4-1 to TRBJ2-7, with D tentatively TRBD1 (6 bases). The CDR3 is 17 residues long. Germline-derived CDR1 and CDR2 are MGHRA and YSYEKL. Trimming shortened V by 3 bases and J by 2 bases, and 20 bases separated the two germline ends. The CDR3 sequence is CASSQDLTGGGPYEQYF. The CDR3 nucleotides are TGCGCCAGCAGCCAGGATCTGACAGGTGGGGGTCCCTACGAGCAGTACTTC.

The chain links TRBV4-3 to TRBJ2-4, with D perhaps given as TRBD1 or TRBD2 (6 bases each). The germline CDR1 and CDR2 sequences are LGHNA and YSLEER. Trimming left V 2 bases short and J 7 bases short, with 12 bases between. CDR3 length: 14 amino acids. The CDR3 sequence: CASSQREQGNIQYF. The CDR3 region has the DNA TGCGCCAGCAGCCAACGGGAGCAGGGGAACATTCAGTACTTC.

This clone appeared once. The chain couples TRBV4-1 to TRBJ1-2; 8 bases map to TRBD1. The length of the CDR3 is 13 residues. V shed 6 bases, J shed 9 bases, and the junction held 9 bases outside the gene matches. Germline loops: CDR1 MGHRA, CDR2 YSYEKL. The CDR3 region has the DNA TGCGCCAGCAGGAAGGGACAGGCTTTTCGCTACACCTTC. Its protein is CASRKGQAFRYTF.

This sequence joins TRBV11-2 and TRBJ2-1; D assignment may be TRBD1 or TRBD2 (6 bases each). Trimming stripped 1 base from V and 3 bases from J, with 10 bases between. CDR1 and CDR2 (germline): SGHAT, FQNNGV. The CDR3 runs to 15 residues. The CDR3: CASSLGGALYNEQFF. CDR3 in DNA: TGTGCCAGCAGCTTAGGGGGGGCCCTCTACAATGAGCAGTTCTTC.